The 20 T cell receptor beta chains below come from one sample, sequenced in a study of cytomegalovirus exposure and HLA in healthy donors. PCR used 60 Vbeta primers and 13 Jbeta primers. The table came from immunoSEQ multiplex PCR; TCRdb's copy has only in-frame clones and leaves some out. The data hold some 150,000 clones, with 60% to 80% observed a single time. The specimen was PBMCs. These receptors all come from a man aged 50 or older in good health and CMV-seropositive.

This clone was picked up one time. The rearrangement joins TRBV19 to TRBJ1-2; TRBD1 aligns across 9 bases. V was pared by 1 base and J by 6 bases, with 3 bases of the junction left unmatched. Germline CDR1 reads LNHDA; CDR2 reads SQIVND (reference sequence). CDR3 length: 14 amino acids. The DNA of the CDR3 is TGTGCCAGTAGTATAGGTTGGACAGGGGATGGCTACACCTTC. Amino acids: CASSIGWTGDGYTF. Complete variable domain (other parts from reference TRBV19 and TRBJ1-2): DGGITQSPKYLFRKEGQNVTLSCEQNLNHDAMYWYRQDPGQGLRLIYYSQIVNDFQKGDIAEGYSVSREKKESFPLTVTSAQKNPTAFYLCASSIGWTGDGYTFGSGTRLTVV.

DNA for the CDR3: TGCGCCAGCAGCTCCTGGGCCAGGGGAGCTTATGGCTACACCTTC. Amino acid sequence: CASSSWARGAYGYTF. The chain employs TRBV5-1 and TRBJ1-2; perhaps TRBD1 as D (6 bases). Germline lookup yields CDR1 SGHRS and CDR2 YFSETQ. With 3 bases removed from V and 5 bases from J, the gap between germline ends came to 17 bases. The CDR3 has 15 residues. Combining the CDR3 with reference TRBV5-1 and TRBJ1-2 gives the whole variable domain KAGVTQTPRYLIKTRGQQVTLSCSPISGHRSVSWYQQTPGQGLQFLFEYFSETQRNKGNFPGRFSGRQFSNSRSEMNVSTLELGDSALYLCASSSWARGAYGYTFGSGTRLTVV.

V usage is TRBV25-1 and J usage is TRBJ1-2, with D possibly TRBD1 on 5 matching bases. This CDR3 is built from 14 residues. V lost 3 bases to trimming and J lost 0 bases, with 8 bases between them. Germline values: CDR1 MGHDK, CDR2 SYGVNS. The DNA of the CDR3 is TGTGCCAGCAGTGATGCAGGGTCTAACTATGGCTACACCTTC. Translation: CASSDAGSNYGYTF.

This chain joins TRBV19 and TRBJ2-2; 8 bases map to TRBD1. With V trimmed by 3 bases and J by 0 bases, 6 bases remained unmatched. CDR3 length: 17 amino acids. Looked up from germline, CDR1 is LNHDA and CDR2 is SQIVND (reference sequence). As DNA, the CDR3 is TGTGCCAGTAGTATGGGGCGGACAGGGCCGAACACCGGGGAGCTGTTTTTT. Protein sequence: CASSMGRTGPNTGELFF.

V usage is TRBV28 and J usage is TRBJ1-2, with 7 positions matching TRBD1. Germline CDR1 MDHEN, CDR2 SYDVKM. The CDR3 is 15 residues long. Losses at the gene ends were 6 bases for V and 4 bases for J; bases not matched to a gene: 11. The CDR3 spells CASRITGAYAYGYTF. For the CDR3, the DNA is TGTGCCAGCAGAATCACAGGGGCTTATGCCTATGGCTACACCTTC.

The rearrangement uses TRBV2 and TRBJ2-7, with D possibly matching TRBD1 (5 bases). CDR3 length: 13 residues. Trimming removed 6 bases at V and 4 bases at J, with 13 bases between. Germline CDR1 is SNHLY and CDR2 is FYNNEI. The CDR3 bases are TGTGCCAGCAGAAATAGTCCAGGGTACGAGCAGTACTTC. Protein: CASRNSPGYEQYF. Full variable domain (remainder filled in from reference TRBV2 and TRBJ2-7): EPEVTQTPSHQVTQMGQEVILRCVPISNHLYFYWYRQILGQKVEFLVSFYNNEISEKSEIFDDQFSVERPDGSNFTLKIRSTKLEDSAMYFCASRNSPGYEQYFGPGTRLTVT.

The V call is TRBV27, the J call TRBJ1-2; D unresolved. CDR3 length equals 13 residues. V lost 2 bases and J 8 bases, leaving 12 bases between the germline ends. CDR1 and CDR2 (germline): MNHEY, SMNVEV (reference sequence). CDR3 coding DNA: TGTGCCAGCAGTTTAAATGGGCCGGGGGGCTACACCTTC. Translating it yields CASSLNGPGGYTF.

This clone appeared once. The CDR3 protein is CASGLGLDTGELFF. For the CDR3, the DNA is TGTGCTAGTGGTTTGGGACTTGACACCGGGGAGCTGTTTTTT. The J gene is TRBJ2-2, the V gene TRBV12-5; D uncertain. Trimming took 1 base from V and 3 from J, leaving 6 bases between them. The CDR3 spans 14 residues. Germline V gene data show CDR1 as LGHNT and CDR2 as FRNRAP.

This rearrangement joins TRBV19 to TRBJ2-7; 11 bases line up with TRBD1. The CDR3 has 15 residues. Germline V gene lookup returns CDR1 LNHDA and CDR2 SQIVND (reference sequence). The V segment lost 4 bases and the J segment 5 bases; nucleotides outside the gene matches: 7. CDR3 DNA sequence: TGTGCCAGTAGTACTGGTGGGACAGGGGGAAACGAGCAGTACTTC. Protein: CASSTGGTGGNEQYF.

This clone was counted between two and nine times. The chain carries TRBV4-1 and TRBJ2-1, with TRBD2 matching 9 bases. V lost 1 base to trimming and J lost 8 bases; unmatched junction nucleotides: 15. The CDR3 runs 18 residues. Germline loops: CDR1 MGHRA, CDR2 YSYEKL. The CDR3 protein is CASSQGPSGSGGTHEQFF. The CDR3 DNA reads TGCGCCAGCAGCCAAGGGCCCAGCGGTAGCGGGGGTACGCATGAGCAGTTCTTC.

The V gene is TRBV6-1, the J gene TRBJ2-7, with D possibly TRBD2 on 6 matching bases. Trimming stripped 8 bases from V and 0 bases from J, with 17 bases between. The germline V gene has CDR1 MNHNS and CDR2 SASEGT. The CDR3 is 15 residues long. The CDR3, as DNA: TGTGCCAGCCTCCCCACCGTGGGAGGCTCCTACGAGCAGTACTTC. It translates to CASLPTVGGSYEQYF.

The chain joins TRBV29-1 to TRBJ1-4; tentatively, D is TRBD1 (6 bases). Germline V gene data show CDR1 as SQVTM and CDR2 as ANQGSEA. V lost 4 bases to trimming and J lost 0 bases, with 12 bases between them. The CDR3 is made up of 15 amino acids. The CDR3 here is CSVAYWTATNEKLFF. The CDR3 DNA reads TGCAGCGTTGCCTATTGGACAGCAACTAATGAAAAACTGTTTTTT. Together with reference TRBV29-1 and TRBJ1-4, the CDR3 gives the full variable domain: SAVISQKPSRDICQRGTSLTIQCQVDSQVTMMFWYRQQPGQSLTLIATANQGSEATYESGFVIDKFPISRPNLTFSTLTVSNMSPEDSSIYLCSVAYWTATNEKLFFGSGTQLSVL.

With regard to this clone: A junction end diverges from the germline sequence, so it may reflect a read error. The rearrangement links TRBV6-5 to TRBJ1-3; D is ambiguous. Germline CDR1 and CDR2: MNHEY and SVGAGI. The CDR3 length is 14 residues. The CDR3 DNA follows: TGTGCCGGCAGTAATACTCTCTCTGGAAACACCATATATTTT. Translation: CAGSNTLSGNTIYF.

V and J are TRBV15 and TRBJ1-6; no firm D call. V lost 6 bases, J lost 1 base, and 10 bases lay in between. Germline loops: CDR1 LNHNV, CDR2 YYDKDF (reference sequence). The CDR3 is 15 amino acids. The chain's CDR3 is CATRARESYNSPLHF. CDR3 DNA sequence: TGTGCCACCAGGGCAAGGGAGTCCTATAATTCACCCCTCCACTTT.

The rearrangement links TRBV7-6 to TRBJ2-5, with D possibly TRBD2 on 6 matching bases. The J call could be wrong; TRBJ2-7 is a better fit for the DNA end. CDR1 SGHVS and CDR2 FNYEAQ come from the germline V gene. The CDR3 sequence is 13 residues long. The CDR3 coding sequence is TGTGCCAGCAGCGGGCCGGGAGCGGTCGAGCAGTACTTC. It yields the protein CASSGPGAVEQYF.

On this clone: The junction and the germline gene differ at one end; a read error may be behind it. V and J are TRBV15 and TRBJ2-1; the match to TRBD2 covers 7 bases. The CDR3 covers 13 residues. Germline lookup yields CDR1 LNHNV and CDR2 YYDKDF (reference sequence). CDR3 residues: CASRDYQYNEQFF. CDR3 nucleotides: TGTGCCTCCAGGGACTACCAATACAATGAGCAGTTCTTC.

The chain uses TRBV9 and TRBJ1-1, with TRBD1 identical over 7 bases. V was pared by 3 bases and J by 0 bases, with 8 bases of the junction left unmatched. CDR3 length: 16 residues. CDR1 and CDR2 (germline): SGDLS, YYNGEE. CDR3 in amino acids: CASSASGTVMNTEAFF. The DNA for the CDR3 is TGTGCCAGCAGCGCATCCGGGACAGTCATGAACACTGAAGCTTTCTTT.

The chain uses TRBV6-5 and TRBJ1-1, with 7 bases matching TRBD1. J gave up 1 base and V 4 bases, and 6 bases lay outside the gene matches. The length of the CDR3 is 15 residues. Germline CDR1 reads MNHEY; CDR2 reads SVGAGI. The CDR3 loop is CASSFTGVGNTEAFF. CDR3 DNA sequence: TGTGCCAGCAGTTTTACAGGGGTGGGGAACACTGAAGCTTTCTTT.

V is TRBV11-3 and J is TRBJ2-2, with TRBD1 matching over 10 bases. The CDR3 contains 14 residues. CDR1 and CDR2 (germline): SGHNT, YENEEA. V lost 8 bases to trimming and J lost 3 bases; unmatched junction nucleotides: 3. CDR3 protein: CASLGQGDTGELFF. In DNA form, the CDR3 reads TGTGCCAGCCTCGGACAGGGGGACACCGGGGAGCTGTTTTTT.

CDR3 nucleotides: TGCGCCAGCAGCCAAGGGGGCCACCCAAACATTCAGTACTTC. Its translation is CASSQGGHPNIQYF. The rearrangement links TRBV4-1 to TRBJ2-4; D might be TRBD1 (5 bases). The length of the CDR3 is 14 residues. CDR1 MGHRA and CDR2 YSYEKL come from the germline V gene. Deletions cut 1 base from V and 6 bases from J, with 10 bases between.